Listed below are T cell receptor beta chains from one sample, sequenced in a study of radiation and T cells in renal cell carcinoma. Sequenced by immunoSEQ multiplex PCR; TCRdb stores in-frame clones only, minus some. The sample carries about 24,000 clones, about 51% recorded once. The sample in question was tumor tissue, obtained from a patient whose treatment included radiotherapy and nephrectomy. The receptors come from a woman between 50 and 59 years old with renal cell carcinoma. The CDR3 runs from the conserved cysteine through the conserved F or W. Fields, in order: J gene, clone size, V gene, D gene, CDR3 protein, CDR3 DNA. D genes are given only for firm matches. The size field is filled for only some rows; it gives once, few, many or a size class.

TRBJ1-5 | . | TRBV5-8 | . | CASSVDTTSNQPQHF | TGCGCCAGCAGCGTCGACACGACGAGCAATCAGCCCCAGCATTTT
TRBJ2-2 | few | TRBV30 | . | CAWKGGQQTGELFF | TGTGCCTGGAAGGGGGGCCAACAGACCGGGGAGCTGTTTTTT
TRBJ2-7 | . | TRBV5-1 | TRBD1 | CASSDGQGLDEQYF | TGCGCCAGCAGCGACGGACAGGGCCTCGACGAGCAGTACTTC
TRBJ2-7 | many | TRBV5-1 | . | CASSLGDPRDEQYF | TGCGCCAGCAGCTTGGGGGACCCGAGAGACGAGCAGTACTTC
TRBJ1-6 | few | TRBV19 | . | CASSSRSSYNSPLHF | TGTGCCAGTAGCTCCAGGAGCTCCTATAATTCACCCCTCCACTTT
TRBJ2-2 | . | TRBV2 | . | CASSDTGQNTGELFF | TGTGCCAGCAGTGATACGGGACAAAACACCGGGGAGCTGTTTTTT
TRBJ2-7 | . | TRBV5-1 | . | CASSYRDGAYEQYF | TGCGCCAGCAGCTACCGGGACGGCGCCTACGAGCAGTACTTC
TRBJ1-6 | . | TRBV7-2 | TRBD1 | CASSEGQGMNSPLHF | TGTGCCAGCAGCGAAGGACAGGGGATGAATTCACCCCTCCACTTT
TRBJ2-5 | . | TRBV18 | . | CASSPTEPRETQYF | TGTGCCAGCTCACCAACAGAGCCAAGGGAGACCCAGTACTTC
TRBJ1-6 | . | TRBV11-2 | . | CASSETGGSPLHF | TGTGCCAGCAGTGAGACAGGAGGGTCACCCCTCCACTTT
TRBJ1-6 | few | TRBV29-1 | TRBD1 | CSVAAGGNSPLHF | TGCAGCGTTGCGGCAGGGGGGAATTCACCCCTCCACTTT
TRBJ1-2 | many | TRBV29-1 | . | CSATAVLNYGYTF | TGCAGCGCGACAGCTGTGCTAAACTATGGCTACACCTTC
TRBJ2-2 | . | TRBV10-1 | TRBD2 | CASRGAGDTGELFF | TGCGCCAGCCGTGGGGCGGGGGACACCGGGGAGCTGTTTTTT
TRBJ1-2 | . | TRBV7-9 | . | CASSLVPGIGLNYGYTF | TGTGCCAGCAGCTTAGTTCCGGGAATCGGATTAAACTATGGCTACACCTTC
TRBJ1-6 | . | TRBV7-9 | TRBD1 | CASSLGQGFYNSPLHF | TGTGCCAGCAGCTTAGGACAGGGGTTCTATAATTCACCCCTCCACTTT
TRBJ1-4 | few | TRBV5-5 | . | CASSLGFGFNEKLFF | TGTGCCAGCAGCTTGGGGTTCGGGTTTAATGAAAAACTGTTTTTT